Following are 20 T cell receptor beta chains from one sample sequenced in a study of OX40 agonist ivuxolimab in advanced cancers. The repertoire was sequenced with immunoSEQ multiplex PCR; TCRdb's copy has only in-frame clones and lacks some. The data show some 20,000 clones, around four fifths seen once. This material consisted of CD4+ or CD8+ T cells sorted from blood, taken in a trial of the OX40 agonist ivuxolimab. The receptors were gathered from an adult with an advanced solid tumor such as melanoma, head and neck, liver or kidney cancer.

CDR3 in DNA: TGCGCCAGCAGTGAGTCCAGGGATCCCGTTTACGAGCAGTACTTC. This encodes CASSESRDPVYEQYF. The V call is TRBV10-2, the J call TRBJ2-7, with D possibly TRBD1 on 5 matching bases. Trimming took off 0 bases at V and 4 bases at J, with 13 bases between the two ends. Germline V gene data show CDR1 as WSHSY and CDR2 as SAAADI. The CDR3 loop spans 15 amino acids.

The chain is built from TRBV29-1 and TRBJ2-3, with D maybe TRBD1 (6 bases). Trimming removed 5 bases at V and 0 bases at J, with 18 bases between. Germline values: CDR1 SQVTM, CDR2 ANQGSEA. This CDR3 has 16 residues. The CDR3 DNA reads TGCAGCGTTAAAGGGGTCATGGGGGCTAGCACAGATACGCAGTATTTT. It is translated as CSVKGVMGASTDTQYF.

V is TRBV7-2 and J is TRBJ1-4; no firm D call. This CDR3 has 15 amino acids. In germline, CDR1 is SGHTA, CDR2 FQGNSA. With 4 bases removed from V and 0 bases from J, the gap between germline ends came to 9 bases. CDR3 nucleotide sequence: TGTGCCAGCAGCTCCAGGATCCCAACTAATGAAAAACTGTTTTTT. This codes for CASSSRIPTNEKLFF.

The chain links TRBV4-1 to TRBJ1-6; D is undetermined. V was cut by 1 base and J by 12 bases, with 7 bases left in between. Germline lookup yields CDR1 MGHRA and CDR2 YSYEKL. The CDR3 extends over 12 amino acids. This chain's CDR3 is CASSQGAVPLHF. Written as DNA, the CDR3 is TGCGCCAGCAGCCAAGGAGCTGTACCCCTCCACTTT.

In nucleotides, the CDR3 is TGCAGCGTTTGGACAGGTACCTCTGGAAACACCATATATTTT. Protein sequence: CSVWTGTSGNTIYF. The gene calls are TRBV29-1 and TRBJ1-3, with TRBD1 matching 7 bases. The CDR3 runs to 14 residues. The junction had 4 bases not matched to a gene; V was cut back by 5 bases and J by 0 bases. Per the germline V gene, CDR1 is SQVTM and CDR2 is ANQGSEA.

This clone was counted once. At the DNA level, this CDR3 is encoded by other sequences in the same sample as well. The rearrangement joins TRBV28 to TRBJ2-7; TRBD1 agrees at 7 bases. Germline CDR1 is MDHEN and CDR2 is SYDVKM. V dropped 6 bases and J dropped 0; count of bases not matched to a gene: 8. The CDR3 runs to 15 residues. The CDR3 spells CASSITGTASYEQYF. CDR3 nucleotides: TGTGCCAGCAGCATTACCGGGACAGCCTCCTACGAGCAGTACTTC.

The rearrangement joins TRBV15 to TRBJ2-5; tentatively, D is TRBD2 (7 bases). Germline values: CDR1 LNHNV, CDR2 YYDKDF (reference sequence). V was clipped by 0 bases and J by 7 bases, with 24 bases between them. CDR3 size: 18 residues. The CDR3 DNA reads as TGTGCCACCAGCAGAGACTTAGGGGGGGGTTCGAGAGACGGGACCCAGTACTTC. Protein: CATSRDLGGGSRDGTQYF. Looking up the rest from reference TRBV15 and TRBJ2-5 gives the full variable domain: DAMVIQNPRYQVTQFGKPVTLSCSQTLNHNVMYWYQQKSSQAPKLLFHYYDKDFNNEADTPDNFQSRRPNTSFCFLDIRSPGLGDTAMYLCATSRDLGGGSRDGTQYFGPGTRLLVL.

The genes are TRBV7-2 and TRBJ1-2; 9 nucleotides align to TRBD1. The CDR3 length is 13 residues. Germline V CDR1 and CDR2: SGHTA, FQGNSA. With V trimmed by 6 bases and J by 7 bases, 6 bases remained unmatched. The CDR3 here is CASSVDRGTGYTF. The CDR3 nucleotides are TGTGCCAGCAGTGTCGACAGGGGGACTGGCTACACCTTC.

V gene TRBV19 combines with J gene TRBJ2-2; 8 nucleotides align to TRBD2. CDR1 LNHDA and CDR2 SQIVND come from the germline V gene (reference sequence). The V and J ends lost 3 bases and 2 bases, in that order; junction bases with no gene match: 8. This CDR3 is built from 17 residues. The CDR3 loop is CASSMVAGGGNTGELFF. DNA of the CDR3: TGTGCCAGTAGTATGGTGGCCGGGGGGGGCAACACCGGGGAGCTGTTTTTT. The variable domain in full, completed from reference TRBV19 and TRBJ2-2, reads DGGITQSPKYLFRKEGQNVTLSCEQNLNHDAMYWYRQDPGQGLRLIYYSQIVNDFQKGDIAEGYSVSREKKESFPLTVTSAQKNPTAFYLCASSMVAGGGNTGELFFGEGSRLTVL.

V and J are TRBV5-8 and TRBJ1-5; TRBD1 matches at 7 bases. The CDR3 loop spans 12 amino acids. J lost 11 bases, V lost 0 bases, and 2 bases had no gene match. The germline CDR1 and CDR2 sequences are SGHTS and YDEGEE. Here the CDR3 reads CASSLVRGSQHF. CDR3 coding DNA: TGTGCCAGCAGCTTGGTCAGGGGGTCCCAGCATTTT. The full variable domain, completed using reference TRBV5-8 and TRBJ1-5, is EAGVTQSPTHLIKTRGQQATLRCSPISGHTSVYWYQQALGLGLQFLLWYDEGEERNRGNFPPRFSGRQFPNYSSELNVNALELEDSALYLCASSLVRGSQHFGDGTRLSIL.

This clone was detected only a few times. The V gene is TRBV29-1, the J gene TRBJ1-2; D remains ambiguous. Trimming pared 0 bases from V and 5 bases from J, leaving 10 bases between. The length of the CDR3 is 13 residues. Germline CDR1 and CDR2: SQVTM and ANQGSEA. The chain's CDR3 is CSVEDSTVYGYTF. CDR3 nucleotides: TGCAGCGTTGAAGATAGTACAGTTTATGGCTACACCTTC.

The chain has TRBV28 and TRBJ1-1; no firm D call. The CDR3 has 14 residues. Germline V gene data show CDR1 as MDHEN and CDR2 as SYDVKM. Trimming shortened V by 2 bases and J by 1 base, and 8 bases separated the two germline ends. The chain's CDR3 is CASSLLSGNTEAFF. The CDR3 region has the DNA TGTGCCAGCAGTTTACTATCCGGGAACACTGAAGCTTTCTTT. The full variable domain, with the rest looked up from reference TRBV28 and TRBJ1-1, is DVKVTQSSRYLVKRTGEKVFLECVQDMDHENMFWYRQDPGLGLRLIYFSYDVKMKEKGDIPEGYSVSREKKERFSLILESASTNQTSMYLCASSLLSGNTEAFFGQGTRLTVV.

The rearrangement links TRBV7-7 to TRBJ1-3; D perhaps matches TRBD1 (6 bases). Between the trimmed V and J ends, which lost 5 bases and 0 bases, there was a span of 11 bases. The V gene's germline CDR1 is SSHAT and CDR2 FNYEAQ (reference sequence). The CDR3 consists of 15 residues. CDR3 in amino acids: CASSQDSRSGNTIYF. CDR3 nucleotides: TGTGCCAGCAGCCAGGACAGCCGCTCTGGAAACACCATATATTTT.

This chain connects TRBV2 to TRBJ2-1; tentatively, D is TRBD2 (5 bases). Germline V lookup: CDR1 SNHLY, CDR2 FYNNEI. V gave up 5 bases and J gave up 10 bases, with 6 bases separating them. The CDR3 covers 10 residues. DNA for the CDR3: TGTGCCAGCAGTCAGCGGGAGCAGTTCTTC. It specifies CASSQREQFF.

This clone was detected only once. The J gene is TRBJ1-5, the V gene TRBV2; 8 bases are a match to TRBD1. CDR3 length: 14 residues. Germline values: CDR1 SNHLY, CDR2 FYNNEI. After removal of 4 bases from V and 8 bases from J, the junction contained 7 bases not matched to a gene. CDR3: CASSGQGPSKPQHF. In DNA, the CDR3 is TGTGCCAGCAGTGGACAGGGGCCGTCGAAGCCCCAGCATTTT. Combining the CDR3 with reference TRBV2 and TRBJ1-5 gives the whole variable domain EPEVTQTPSHQVTQMGQEVILRCVPISNHLYFYWYRQILGQKVEFLVSFYNNEISEKSEIFDDQFSVERPDGSNFTLKIRSTKLEDSAMYFCASSGQGPSKPQHFGDGTRLSIL.

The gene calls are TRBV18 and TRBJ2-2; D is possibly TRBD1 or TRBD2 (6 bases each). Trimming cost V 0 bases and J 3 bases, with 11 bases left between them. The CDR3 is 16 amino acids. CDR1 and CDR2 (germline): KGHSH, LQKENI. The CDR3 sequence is CASSPPGGRDTGELFF. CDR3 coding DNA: TGTGCCAGCTCACCACCGGGGGGCCGGGACACCGGGGAGCTGTTTTTT.

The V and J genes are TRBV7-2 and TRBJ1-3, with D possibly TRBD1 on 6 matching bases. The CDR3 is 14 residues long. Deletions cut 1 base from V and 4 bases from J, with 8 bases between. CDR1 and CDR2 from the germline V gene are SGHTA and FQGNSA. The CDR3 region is CASSLGTVGNTIYF. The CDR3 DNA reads TGTGCCAGCAGCTTAGGGACAGTCGGAAACACCATATATTTT.

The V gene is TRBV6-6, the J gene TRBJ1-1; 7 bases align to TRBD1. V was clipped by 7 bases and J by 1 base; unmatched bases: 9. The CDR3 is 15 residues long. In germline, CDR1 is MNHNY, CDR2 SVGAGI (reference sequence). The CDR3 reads CASKIPGQSNTEAFF. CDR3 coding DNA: TGTGCCAGCAAAATCCCGGGACAGTCGAACACTGAAGCTTTCTTT.

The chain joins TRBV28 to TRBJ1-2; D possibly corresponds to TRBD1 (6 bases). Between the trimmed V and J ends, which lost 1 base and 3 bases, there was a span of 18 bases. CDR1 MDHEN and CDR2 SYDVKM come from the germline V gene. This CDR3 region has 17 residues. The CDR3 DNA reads TGTGCCAGCAGTTTATTCTCCGGGGGCGCAAAGTACTATGGCTACACCTTC. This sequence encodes CASSLFSGGAKYYGYTF.

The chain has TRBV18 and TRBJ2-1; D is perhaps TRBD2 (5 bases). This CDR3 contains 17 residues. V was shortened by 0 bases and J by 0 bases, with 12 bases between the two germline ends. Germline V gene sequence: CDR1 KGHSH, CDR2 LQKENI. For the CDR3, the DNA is TGTGCCAGCTCACCACCGGTTTGGGAGAGCTCCTACAATGAGCAGTTCTTC. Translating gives CASSPPVWESSYNEQFF.